This TCR beta chain was captured by sequencing in a study of Ad26.COV2.S vaccination and SARS-CoV-2 variants. General study points: Reported post-vaccination CD8+ and CD4+ T cell responses to spike showed substantial breadth.

Treatment described: about 20 received Ad26.COV2.S at low or high dose, single or two shots; several received placebo; per-sample allocation not given. The investigators took samples on day 63 after the first vaccine or placebo injection. Adults aged 18-55 years in Boston included the donor. On this clone: Antigen: not known.

The germline V gene has CDR1 LGHDT and CDR2 YNNKEL (reference sequence). V lost 4 bases to trimming and J lost 0 bases, with 4 bases between them. The CDR3 loop spans 13 amino acids. This table comes from immunoSEQ multiplex PCR, and its TCRdb copy is limited to in-frame clones, with some not included. The sample consists of a few hundred thousand clones, around 87% of them appearing once. This chain connects TRBV3-1 (or the pseudogene TRBV3-2) to TRBJ1-3; D gene unclear. The sequence was collected from a person between 18 and 60 years old who received the Ad26.COV2.S COVID-19 vaccine or a placebo. This sample comprised peripheral blood, obtained in a trial of Ad26.COV2.S vaccine versus placebo. CDR3 protein: CASSRSSGNTIYF. The CDR3 nucleotides are TGTGCCAGCAGCCGAAGCTCTGGAAACACCATATATTTT.